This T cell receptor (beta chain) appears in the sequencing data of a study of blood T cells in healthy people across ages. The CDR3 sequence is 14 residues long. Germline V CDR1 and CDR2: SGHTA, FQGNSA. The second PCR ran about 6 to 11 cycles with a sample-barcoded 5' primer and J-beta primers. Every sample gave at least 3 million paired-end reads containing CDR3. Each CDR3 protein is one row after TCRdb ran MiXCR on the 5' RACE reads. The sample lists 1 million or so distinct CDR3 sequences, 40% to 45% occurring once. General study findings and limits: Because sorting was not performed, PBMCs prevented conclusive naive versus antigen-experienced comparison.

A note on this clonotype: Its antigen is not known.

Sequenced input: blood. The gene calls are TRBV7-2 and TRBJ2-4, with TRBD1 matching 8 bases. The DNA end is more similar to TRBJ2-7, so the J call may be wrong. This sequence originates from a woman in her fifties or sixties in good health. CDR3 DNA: TGTGCCAGCAGCCGTGGTAGGACAGGGTGCGAGCAGTACTTC. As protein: CASSRGRTGCEQYF.